Below are 19 T cell receptor beta chains sequenced from a single sample in a study of blood T cell repertoires in COVID-19. Generated by immunoSEQ multiplex PCR, the TCRdb table keeps only in-frame clones and is missing some. The sample records some 360,000 clones, approximately 89% being singletons. The sequenced sample consisted of peripheral blood. The receptors were sampled from a woman between 55 and 75 years old with COVID-19, enrolled during active disease.

The chain recombines TRBV7-8 with TRBJ1-5, with TRBD1 matching 10 bases. Germline V gene data show CDR1 as SGHVS and CDR2 as FQNEAQ. V was clipped by 4 bases and J by 7 bases; unmatched bases: 13. The CDR3 loop spans 17 amino acids. The CDR3 bases are TGTGCCAGCAGCTCACGACAGGGGGCTACCCCAGGACAGCCCCAGCATTTT. It translates to CASSSRQGATPGQPQHF.

This chain joins TRBV6-1 and TRBJ2-2; D is unclear. Germline V CDR1 and CDR2: MNHNS, SASEGT. V gave up 2 bases and J gave up 0 bases, with 7 bases separating them. This CDR3 has 15 amino acids. The CDR3 DNA sequence: TGTGCCAGCAGTGAACTATTTCCGAACACCGGGGAGCTGTTTTTT. It is translated as CASSELFPNTGELFF.

This rearrangement joins TRBV6-5 to TRBJ1-5, with 9 bases matching TRBD1. The CDR3 runs 13 residues. In germline, CDR1 is MNHEY, CDR2 SVGAGI. V was clipped by 6 bases and J by 7 bases; unmatched bases: 4. The CDR3 is CASRGQGVQPQHF. In DNA form, the CDR3 reads TGTGCCAGCAGGGGACAGGGTGTCCAGCCCCAGCATTTT.

The V and J genes are TRBV7-3 and TRBJ2-3, with D possibly being TRBD2 (5 bases). Trimming removed 4 bases from V and 8 bases from J, with 13 bases in between. The CDR3 is made up of 13 amino acids. The germline V gene encodes CDR1 SGHTA and CDR2 FQGTGA. The CDR3 DNA is TGTGCCAGCAGCTCGGGATTCGAGGCTACGCAGTATTTT. As protein: CASSSGFEATQYF.

The chain has TRBV7-3 and TRBJ2-1; D ambiguous. The CDR3 runs 13 residues. Germline V gene sequence: CDR1 SGHTA, CDR2 FQGTGA. The V gene lost 5 bases and the J gene lost 8 bases, with 13 bases spanning the gap. CDR3 amino acids: CASSPYQGDEQFF. The CDR3 nucleotides read TGTGCCAGCAGCCCATATCAAGGAGATGAGCAGTTCTTC.

V and J are TRBV6-1 and TRBJ1-1; TRBD1 might be the D (5 bases). The CDR3 loop spans 14 amino acids. Trimming removed 2 bases at V and 6 bases at J, with 13 bases between. The germline V gene encodes CDR1 MNHNS and CDR2 SASEGT. The CDR3 protein is CASSESQGWAEAFF. CDR3 DNA sequence: TGTGCCAGCAGTGAATCGCAGGGATGGGCTGAAGCTTTCTTT.

This clone was seen once. V is TRBV4-1 and J is TRBJ2-5; 7 bases line up with TRBD1. V lost 2 bases to trimming and J lost 2 bases; unmatched junction nucleotides: 5. This CDR3 has 15 residues. Germline V gene data show CDR1 as MGHRA and CDR2 as YSYEKL. CDR3 coding DNA: TGCGCCAGCAGCCAACTGGGACAGCTACAAGAGACCCAGTACTTC. It translates to CASSQLGQLQETQYF.

The V call is TRBV4-1, the J call TRBJ2-7; 9 bases are shared with TRBD1. Trimming took 3 bases from V and 3 from J; bases not matched to a gene: 6. Germline loops: CDR1 MGHRA, CDR2 YSYEKL. There are 15 residues in the CDR3. CDR3 coding DNA: TGCGCCAGCAGCCAGACAGGGGGAAAAATCTACGAGCAGTACTTC. Its translation: CASSQTGGKIYEQYF.

The J gene is TRBJ2-4, the V gene TRBV19, with D uncertain. Trimming left V 6 bases short and J 0 bases short, with 6 bases between. This CDR3 is built from 13 residues. The germline V gene has CDR1 LNHDA and CDR2 SQIVND (reference sequence). The CDR3 coding sequence is TGTGCCAGTAGCTTTATAGCCAAAAACATTCAGTACTTC. This translates into CASSFIAKNIQYF.

The DNA for the CDR3 is TGTGCCAGCAGTTCAGAAGCGGGGACGTATGGCTACACCTTC. Its translation: CASSSEAGTYGYTF. The chain uses TRBV27 and TRBJ1-2, with D maybe TRBD1 (5 bases). Germline V CDR1 and CDR2: MNHEY, SMNVEV (reference sequence). V was cut by 4 bases and J by 5 bases, with 14 bases left in between. The CDR3 is 14 amino acids.

The V call is TRBV4-2, the J call TRBJ1-2, with D perhaps matching TRBD1 (6 bases). CDR1 LGHNA and CDR2 YNFKEQ come from the germline V gene. Trimming stripped 2 bases from V and 4 bases from J, with 11 bases between. The CDR3 loop spans 14 amino acids. For the CDR3, the DNA is TGTGCCAGCAGCCAAAAGCAGGACAGCTATGGCTACACCTTC. Translation: CASSQKQDSYGYTF.

The chain uses TRBV29-1 and TRBJ1-1, with a tentative D call TRBD1 (5 bases). This CDR3 has 12 amino acids. Trimming removed 6 bases from V and 0 bases from J, with 8 bases in between. Germline-derived CDR1 and CDR2 are SQVTM and ANQGSEA. CDR3 loop: CSVGQLNTEAFF. The DNA of the CDR3 is TGCAGCGTGGGGCAATTGAACACTGAAGCTTTCTTT. Supplemented by reference TRBV29-1 and TRBJ1-1, the full variable domain reads SAVISQKPSRDICQRGTSLTIQCQVDSQVTMMFWYRQQPGQSLTLIATANQGSEATYESGFVIDKFPISRPNLTFSTLTVSNMSPEDSSIYLCSVGQLNTEAFFGQGTRLTVV.

This clone was recorded once. The rearrangement uses TRBV6-6 and TRBJ1-2, with a tentative D call TRBD1 (6 bases). The CDR3 has 12 residues. Trimming pared 6 bases from V and 5 bases from J, leaving 10 bases between. Germline V gene lookup returns CDR1 MNHNY and CDR2 SVGAGI (reference sequence). In DNA form, the CDR3 reads TGTGCCAGCAGACAGGGCCTGTATGGCTACACCTTC. It yields the protein CASRQGLYGYTF.

The chain links TRBV7-3 to TRBJ2-2; D is uncertain. V gave up 2 bases and J gave up 6 bases, with 7 bases separating them. Germline assignment: CDR1 SGHTA and CDR2 FQGTGA. The CDR3 consists of 13 residues. The CDR3 sequence is CASSLQVSGELFF. The CDR3 DNA follows: TGTGCCAGCAGCTTACAGGTTTCCGGGGAGCTGTTTTTT.

The chain recombines TRBV2 with TRBJ2-1; 11 positions match TRBD2. Germline V CDR1 and CDR2: SNHLY, FYNNEI. The ends lost 7 bases at V and 0 bases at J; junction bases unmatched: 5. This CDR3 is 16 amino acids long. The chain's CDR3 is CASNVAGGLSYNEQFF. In DNA form, the CDR3 reads TGTGCCAGCAATGTAGCGGGGGGGCTCTCCTACAATGAGCAGTTCTTC.

This rearrangement joins TRBV19 to TRBJ1-2; 10 bases align to TRBD1. In germline, CDR1 is LNHDA, CDR2 SQIVND (reference sequence). V shed 8 bases, J shed 1 base, and the junction held 16 bases outside the gene matches. The CDR3 sequence is 18 residues long. CDR3 loop: CASAGGGQGRSGNYGYTF. For the CDR3, the DNA is TGTGCCAGTGCGGGTGGGGGACAGGGGCGCAGCGGTAACTATGGCTACACCTTC.

This sequence joins TRBV13 and TRBJ2-7, with 11 bases that match TRBD1. The CDR3 is 16 amino acids. Looked up from germline, CDR1 is PRHDT and CDR2 is FYEKMQ (reference sequence). Germline trimming cut 5 bases from V and 6 bases from J; bases unmatched to any gene: 12. The CDR3 protein is CASSRVPGQGGREQYF. The CDR3 DNA is TGTGCCAGCAGCAGGGTCCCGGGACAGGGGGGACGCGAGCAGTACTTC.

This clone appeared a few times. The chain has TRBV19 and TRBJ2-3; 10 positions match TRBD2. Per germline, CDR1 LNHDA and CDR2 SQIVND (reference sequence). The CDR3 is made up of 14 amino acids. V lost 5 bases and J lost 7; bases outside the gene matches: 6. The CDR3 reads CASSPSGGANTQYF. CDR3 coding DNA: TGTGCCAGTAGTCCAAGCGGGGGGGCAAATACGCAGTATTTT.

The rearrangement uses TRBV10-3 and TRBJ2-7; D perhaps matches TRBD1 (6 bases). With 2 bases removed from V and 4 bases from J, the gap between germline ends came to 12 bases. Germline CDR1 is ENHRY and CDR2 is SYGVKD. This CDR3 spans 14 amino acids. The CDR3 sequence is CAISETGKRYEQYF. CDR3 nucleotide sequence: TGTGCCATCAGTGAGACAGGGAAGAGGTACGAGCAGTACTTC.